The rows below give T cell receptor beta chains drawn from one sample of a study of T cells after yellow fever vaccination. One entry per CDR3 protein, called by TCRdb with MiXCR from the 5' RACE reads. The data contain nearly 350,000 distinct CDR3 sequences, roughly 8.6% of them seen just once; the ten biggest clones take up 17%. The source material was PBMCs, sampled about 41 days after the first yellow fever vaccination. These receptors came from a man aged 18 to 30 who received the YFV17D yellow fever vaccine. Both conserved end residues are part of each CDR3. The order of the fields is V gene, J gene, clone size, D gene, CDR3 DNA, CDR3 protein. A D gene is named only where the DNA matches it firmly. Clone sizes are given selectively: once, few, many, or a class where the clone is expanded.

TRBV4-2	TRBJ1-5	many	-	TGTGCCAGCAGCCAAGATTCCGTTCAGCCCCAGCATTTT	CASSQDSVQPQHF
TRBV5-1	TRBJ2-2	-	-	TGCGCCAGCAGCTTGCAGGGTAACGGGGAGCTGTTTTTT	CASSLQGNGELFF
TRBV19	TRBJ1-1	-	-	TGTGCCAGTAGAGGACAGATCATACCGAACACTGAAGCTTTCTTT	CASRGQIIPNTEAFF
TRBV18	TRBJ1-2	-	-	TGTGCCAGCTCACAGCAGGGGACTAACTATGGCTACACCTTC	CASSQQGTNYGYTF
TRBV20-1	TRBJ1-1	few	-	TGCAGTGCTAGAGGAGGGGCGGGGTCTGAAGCTTTCTTT	CSARGGAGSEAFF
TRBV9	TRBJ1-1	-	-	TGTGCCAGCAGCGTAGAAGGGGATAACACTGAAGCTTTCTTT	CASSVEGDNTEAFF
TRBV20-1	TRBJ2-5	-	-	TGCAGTGCGACAACCACGCTAGCGGGGACAGGGACCCAGTACTTC	CSATTTLAGTGTQYF
TRBV29-1	TRBJ2-2	-	TRBD1	TGCAGCTCCACCGGGACAGGGAACACCGGGGAGCTGTTTTTT	CSSTGTGNTGELFF
TRBV20-1	TRBJ1-2	-	TRBD1	TGCAGTGCTATATCTGACAGGGCAGGCTATGGCTACACCTTC	CSAISDRAGYGYTF
TRBV19	TRBJ1-1	few	-	TGTGCCAGTAGTATGGGGCAGGTGAACACTGAAGCTTTCTTT	CASSMGQVNTEAFF
TRBV5-1	TRBJ1-6	few	-	TGCGCCAGCAGCAACAGGGCTAATTCACCCCTCCACTTT	CASSNRANSPLHF
TRBV9	TRBJ1-3	-	TRBD1	TGTGCCAGCAGCGAGTCGACAGGGGGGTATGGAAACACCATATATTTT	CASSESTGGYGNTIYF
TRBV4-1	TRBJ1-2	many	-	TGCGCCAGCAGCCAAGAACAAGGGAAAGGTTACACCTTC	CASSQEQGKGYTF
TRBV7-9	TRBJ2-2	-	-	TGTGCCAGCAGCTTAGGACAGGCGGAGACCGGGGAGCTGTTTTTT	CASSLGQAETGELFF
TRBV18	TRBJ2-3	-	-	TGTGCCAGCTCACCACGGAAAGGGGGTAACACAGATACGCAGTATTTT	CASSPRKGGNTDTQYF
TRBV28	TRBJ2-3	many	-	TGTGCCAGCAGTTTACTCCAGGGAAATACGCAGTATTTT	CASSLLQGNTQYF
TRBV6-1	TRBJ1-1	-	-	TGTGCCAGCAGCCCCCAGGCGGGCAGGGGGAACACTGAAGCTTTCTTT	CASSPQAGRGNTEAFF
TRBV6-1	TRBJ1-1	few	-	TGTGCCAGCAGTGAAGCGTTGGGGTGGACTGAAGCTTTCTTT	CASSEALGWTEAFF
TRBV11-2	TRBJ2-1	many	-	TGTGCCAGCAGCTTAGGTCGGCACGGGGGCTACAATGAGCAGTTCTTC	CASSLGRHGGYNEQFF
TRBV3-1	TRBJ2-4	few	TRBD2	TGTGCCAGTAGTCCGGGACTAGCGGGGCACATTCAGTACTTC	CASSPGLAGHIQYF
TRBV5-1	TRBJ2-1	many	-	TGCGCCAGCAGCTTGGCGGGGGCCCCCTGGGAGCAGTTCTTC	CASSLAGAPWEQFF
TRBV7-8	TRBJ2-3	-	-	TGTGCCAGCAGCCCGGGACGGTTAAGCACAGATACGCAGTATTTT	CASSPGRLSTDTQYF
TRBV4-3	TRBJ1-2	-	-	TGCGCCAGCAGCCAACTCAGGGGATCGGATGGCTACACCTTC	CASSQLRGSDGYTF
TRBV4-3	TRBJ2-7	many	-	TGCGCCAGCAGCCAAGGATTAGACACCCTCTACGAGCAGTACTTC	CASSQGLDTLYEQYF
TRBV27	TRBJ1-2	-	TRBD1	TGTGCCAGCAAGCCGGGACAGGCGGTTGGCTACACCTTC	CASKPGQAVGYTF
TRBV28	TRBJ1-4	many	-	TGTGCCAGCAGTGGGAGTAATGAAAAACTGTTTTTT	CASSGSNEKLFF
TRBV15	TRBJ1-1	few	TRBD1	TGTGCCACCAGCAGGGAAGACAGGGTGTTGAACACTGAAGCTTTCTTT	CATSREDRVLNTEAFF
TRBV6-2/TRBV6-3	TRBJ1-3	many	-	TGTGCCAGCAGTTACTCGATTGGATCGAGGGCAGGGACATCTGGAAACACCATATATTTT	CASSYSIGSRAGTSGNTIYF
TRBV2	TRBJ2-2	few	-	TGTGCCAGCAGTGATTTTCAGGGGTACACCGGGGAGCTGTTTTTT	CASSDFQGYTGELFF
TRBV18	TRBJ2-1	-	TRBD2	TGTGCCAGCTCACGGGCTAGCGGGGGCACCCACAATGAGCAGTTCTTC	CASSRASGGTHNEQFF
TRBV4-1	TRBJ1-5	few	-	TGCGCCAGCAGCCAAGTGATCCCCAACAATCAGCCCCAGCATTTT	CASSQVIPNNQPQHF
TRBV9	TRBJ2-4	-	TRBD1	TGTGCCAGCAACCCGACAGGGAACGAAAACATTCAGTACTTC	CASNPTGNENIQYF
TRBV11-2	TRBJ2-3	-	TRBD2	TGTGCCAGCAGCTTAACTAGCGGGGGGGCCGGTGGCACAGATACGCAGTATTTT	CASSLTSGGAGGTDTQYF
TRBV7-9	TRBJ1-5	-	TRBD1	TGTGCCAGCAGCTTAGGGGACAGAAAAAATCAGCCCCAGCATTTT	CASSLGDRKNQPQHF
TRBV7-2	TRBJ2-7	-	TRBD2	TGTGCCAGCAGCCAACGGGCGGGGGGGCCGCGCGAGCAGTACTTC	CASSQRAGGPREQYF
TRBV10-3	TRBJ2-3	-	TRBD2	TGTGCCATCAGTGATTTTGGCGGGGGAGGCAATACGCAGTATTTT	CAISDFGGGGNTQYF